This T cell receptor (beta chain) was documented in a study of T cell clonotyping in hematopoietic cell transplantation. Study-level background: Pretransplant recipient samples were taken after cytoreduction.

Notes on this clone: Its antigen is not identified.

The CDR3 covers 15 residues. Trimming took off 0 bases at V and 4 bases at J, with 9 bases between the two ends. The germline gives CDR1 MNHEY, CDR2 SVGAGI. The time point denotes: recipient sample about 28 days before transplant, after cytoreduction. Recipients were bled about 28 days pretransplant and at posttransplant days 30, 100, 180. Assay used: immunoSEQ multiplex PCR; TCRdb lists only in-frame clones, some missing. The top ten hold approximately 25% of the sample, which has 25,000 to 30,000 clones, 70% to 85% seen once. Points from the study as a whole: Graft donor and pretransplant recipient Inverse Simpson Index values predicted broader posttransplant TCR diversity. After transplant, recipient diversity fell while pathologically expanded clonotypes grew through day 180.

The input for sequencing was peripheral blood mononuclear cells, taken before stem cell transplant. The rearrangement uses TRBV6-5 and TRBJ1-4, with a tentative D call TRBD1 (6 bases). This TCR came from a woman aged 60-75 years with acute myeloid leukemia. Some clones in this sample may be carry-over from other donors' samples. The DNA for the CDR3 is TGTGCCAGCAGTTACTCGGGACAACTTAATGAAAAACTGTTTTTT. This gives the protein CASSYSGQLNEKLFF.